Shown below are 5 T cell receptor beta chains from a single sample sequenced in a study of T-cell memory formation after mild COVID-19. Using its own MiXCR run on the 5' RACE reads, TCRdb lists one record per CDR3 protein. The table records around 510,000 distinct CDR3 sequences, about 22% of them present only once. Sample: PBMCs or a T cell subset sorted from them (not recorded which). The receptor source for this set is an adult woman who had mild COVID-19 (a few samples of this study predate the infection). Cell type and time point are not known.

In its sample, this clonotype was seen a few times. This chain links TRBV5-1 with TRBJ1-5; D is unclear. The CDR3 is made up of 15 amino acids. V was trimmed by 4 bases and J by 8 bases, leaving 19 bases between them. Germline CDR1 SGHRS, CDR2 YFSETQ. The CDR3 here is CASSLSDGPGEPQHF. CDR3 bases: TGCGCCAGCAGCCTCAGCGACGGCCCCGGCGAGCCCCAGCATTTT.

The chain combines TRBV5-1 with TRBJ1-2; 9 bases are shared with TRBD1. V was clipped by 0 bases and J by 6 bases; unmatched bases: 6. Germline loops: CDR1 SGHRS, CDR2 YFSETQ. The CDR3 sequence is 15 residues long. The CDR3 loop reads CASSLGTGAEDGYTF. The CDR3 coding sequence is TGCGCCAGCAGCTTGGGGACAGGGGCGGAGGATGGCTACACCTTC. The full variable domain, completed using reference TRBV5-1 and TRBJ1-2, is KAGVTQTPRYLIKTRGQQVTLSCSPISGHRSVSWYQQTPGQGLQFLFEYFSETQRNKGNFPGRFSGRQFSNSRSEMNVSTLELGDSALYLCASSLGTGAEDGYTFGSGTRLTVV.

This clonotype was seen only a few times. The gene calls are TRBV6-5 and TRBJ2-3; TRBD1 matches at 7 bases. The CDR3 has 15 residues. Germline CDR1 is MNHEY and CDR2 is SVGAGI. J was trimmed by 1 base and V by 2 bases; bases with no gene match: 3. CDR3 sequence reads: CASSYQGDRTDTQYF. Here the CDR3 DNA reads TGTGCCAGCAGTTACCAGGGGGATCGCACAGATACGCAGTATTTT.

The V call is TRBV19, the J call TRBJ2-3, with unresolved D. Trimming pared 6 bases from V and 4 bases from J, leaving 14 bases between. CDR3 length: 14 residues. Germline V gene data show CDR1 as LNHDA and CDR2 as SQIVND (reference sequence). The CDR3 is CASSPLGPSDTQYF. The CDR3 coding sequence is TGTGCCAGTAGCCCTCTAGGCCCCTCAGATACGCAGTATTTT. Variable domain in full (rest from reference TRBV19 and TRBJ2-3): DGGITQSPKYLFRKEGQNVTLSCEQNLNHDAMYWYRQDPGQGLRLIYYSQIVNDFQKGDIAEGYSVSREKKESFPLTVTSAQKNPTAFYLCASSPLGPSDTQYFGPGTRLTVL.

The gene calls are TRBV4-1 and TRBJ1-1; D may be TRBD1 (6 bases). Per germline, CDR1 MGHRA and CDR2 YSYEKL. V was pared by 0 bases and J by 0 bases, with 14 bases between. The CDR3 covers 17 residues. CDR3 residues: CASSQDGDDRLNTEAFF. DNA for the CDR3: TGCGCCAGCAGCCAAGATGGGGATGACAGGCTGAACACTGAAGCTTTCTTT.